These T cell receptor beta chains were read from a single sample in a study of blood T cell repertoires in COVID-19. Only in-frame clones appear in the TCRdb table, and some are missing; sequencing was by immunoSEQ multiplex PCR. The sample holds roughly 120,000 clones, 60% to 85% seen once. The sequenced material came from peripheral blood. These receptors were obtained from a man between 65 and 85 years old with acute or convalescent COVID-19. The CDR3 runs from the conserved cysteine through the conserved F or W. The order of the fields is D gene, V gene, clone size, J gene, CDR3 DNA, CDR3 protein. The D gene is left open where the match is weak. Expanded clones are given a class, and other clones once, few, many or no size at all.

NA,TRBV9,NA,TRBJ1-1,TGTGCCAGCAGCGTAGGCTGGACCCCCGAGGGAGCTTTCTTT,CASSVGWTPEGAFF
NA,TRBV24-1,NA,TRBJ2-6,TGTGCCACCAGTGACCCAAGAGCTGGGGCCAACGTCCTGACTTTC,CATSDPRAGANVLTF
TRBD1,TRBV10-2,NA,TRBJ2-1,TGCGCCAGCAGTAGGGACAGGGGCAATGAGCAGTTCTTC,CASSRDRGNEQFF
NA,TRBV30,NA,TRBJ2-7,TGTGCCTGGAGTCAAACGTCCAGGCTCAGCTCCTACGAGCAGTACTTC,CAWSQTSRLSSYEQYF
NA,TRBV18,NA,TRBJ1-1,TGTGCCAGCTCACCACGAGCCGGAGGAGGTGAAACTGAAGCTTTCTTT,CASSPRAGGGETEAFF
NA,TRBV27,NA,TRBJ1-2,TGTGCCAGCAGTTTAACGGGGTATAATGGCTACACCTTC,CASSLTGYNGYTF
NA,TRBV15,once,TRBJ1-1,TGTGCCACCAGCGGCGATAAACCGGGACAGAACACTGAAGCTTTCTTT,CATSGDKPGQNTEAFF
NA,TRBV14,once,TRBJ2-1,TGTGCCAGCAGCCAAGACTGGGGGGGCGAGCCGCTTGAGCAGTTCTTC,CASSQDWGGEPLEQFF
NA,TRBV5-8,NA,TRBJ2-7,TGTGCCAGCAGACACACGGGGGTATACGAGCAGTACTTC,CASRHTGVYEQYF
TRBD2,TRBV18,NA,TRBJ2-2,TGTGCCAGCTCACCAAGCGGGGTTGACGGGGAGCTGTTTTTT,CASSPSGVDGELFF
TRBD2,TRBV6-2/TRBV6-3,NA,TRBJ2-1,TGTGCCAGCAGTTACCTACCGGGACTAGCGGGGGGCCGCCACAATGAGCAGTTCTTC,CASSYLPGLAGGRHNEQFF
NA,TRBV5-1,many,TRBJ1-2,TGCGCCAGCAGCTCAGACACAGGGAGCTATGGCTACACCTTC,CASSSDTGSYGYTF
NA,TRBV7-2,NA,TRBJ1-1,TGTGCCAGCAGCCTCACCCAGGGGTGGGGCACTGAAGCTTTCTTT,CASSLTQGWGTEAFF
NA,TRBV4-3,NA,TRBJ1-2,TGCGCCAGCAGCCGTGGGAGAACTGGTGGCTACACCTTC,CASSRGRTGGYTF
NA,TRBV4-3,NA,TRBJ2-3,TGCGCCAGCAGCCAAGATCCCCTACCACGTCCAGATACGCAGTATTTT,CASSQDPLPRPDTQYF
NA,TRBV5-1,NA,TRBJ2-7,TGCGCCAGCAGCCGCCCAGAAGCAGGCGCCTACGAGCAGTACTTC,CASSRPEAGAYEQYF
TRBD1,TRBV6-5,NA,TRBJ2-1,TGTGCCAGCAGTTTTGGGCCGGGACAGGGAAACAATGAGCAGTTCTTC,CASSFGPGQGNNEQFF